The 7 T cell receptor beta chains reported below all come from one sample, sequenced in a study of T cells in Graves' hyperthyroidism and ophthalmopathy. Amplified TCR beta CDR3 regions derived from RNA transcripts. When the TCR CDR3 underwent first-round RT-PCR, the HTBI primer set was used. TCRdb analysed the multiplex PCR reads with MiXCR anew, one entry per CDR3 protein. The table has around 690,000 distinct CDR3 sequences, 17% seen once. What was sequenced was blood. The receptor set was obtained from a man aged 50 to 59 with Graves' hyperthyroidism.

There are many counts of this clonotype. This rearrangement joins TRBV24-1 to TRBJ2-1; 7 positions agree with TRBD2. This CDR3 spans 15 amino acids. Per germline, CDR1 KGHDR and CDR2 SFDVKD. The trim removed 4 bases at V and 3 bases at J, leaving 5 bases unmatched. CDR3 DNA sequence: TGTGCCACCAGTGACGCGACTAGCAGCTACAATGAGCAGTTCTTC. It translates to CATSDATSSYNEQFF.

This clonotype showed up many times. The V and J genes are TRBV12-3 or TRBV12-4 and TRBJ1-1; D is perhaps TRBD1 (6 bases). Trimming removed 8 bases from V and 2 bases from J, with 15 bases in between. The CDR3 is 14 amino acids. The DNA for the CDR3 is TGTGCCAGCTTCAATTACAGGGATAACACTGAAGCTTTCTTT. Its protein product is CASFNYRDNTEAFF.

This clonotype was seen ten or more times. The rearrangement links TRBV3-1 to TRBJ2-1; perhaps TRBD2 as D (5 bases). Germline CDR1 reads LGHDT; CDR2 reads YNNKEL (reference sequence). The CDR3 is 15 amino acids. With 1 base removed from V and 6 bases from J, the gap between germline ends came to 13 bases. Here the CDR3 reads CASSQGRGLPNEQFF. As DNA, the CDR3 is TGTGCCAGCAGCCAAGGGAGAGGACTGCCCAATGAGCAGTTCTTC.

This clonotype has ten or more counts. The rearrangement joins TRBV11-2 to TRBJ2-7; D possibly corresponds to TRBD2 (5 bases). Germline CDR1 SGHAT, CDR2 FQNNGV. CDR3 length: 14 amino acids. Trimming cost V 0 bases and J 4 bases, with 10 bases left between them. CDR3 DNA: TGTGCCAGCAGCTTAGAACTAGAACCTTACGAGCAGTACTTC. It codes for CASSLELEPYEQYF.

There are many counts of this clonotype. DNA for the CDR3: TGTGCCAGCAGTCCCGGGACAGGGGTTGAGACCCAGTACTTC. The encoded protein is CASSPGTGVETQYF. The chain combines TRBV12-3 or TRBV12-4 with TRBJ2-5; 10 bases fit TRBD1. The CDR3 is made up of 14 amino acids. Trimming cost V 5 bases and J 5 bases; bases outside gene matches: 5.

This clonotype was detected many times. The chain recombines TRBV27 with TRBJ2-1; D is possibly TRBD2 (6 bases). The germline V and J ends were trimmed by 6 bases and 8 bases, with 14 bases remaining between them. Germline V gives CDR1 MNHEY, CDR2 SMNVEV (reference sequence). The CDR3 is 13 residues long. For the CDR3, the DNA is TGTGCCAGCAGCCGGAGACTAGTACATGAGCAGTTCTTC. It yields the protein CASSRRLVHEQFF.

This clonotype was detected a few times. This sequence joins TRBV18 and TRBJ1-4; TRBD1 matches 10 bases. The CDR3 covers 14 residues. Germline-derived CDR1 and CDR2 are KGHSH and LQKENI. J gave up 11 bases and V 6 bases, and 9 bases lay outside the gene matches. The CDR3 loop reads CASSTGTGVEKLFF. The CDR3 coding sequence is TGTGCCAGCTCTACCGGGACAGGGGTGGAGAAACTGTTTTTT.